The clone carrying this T cell receptor (beta chain) showed up many times. Staff drew around 10 milliliters of peripheral blood from each donor. The data are from a study of blood T cells in healthy people across ages. PCR was performed a second time for about 7 to 11 cycles using a sample-barcoded 5' primer and a J-beta primer mix. TCRdb re-derived calls from the 5' RACE reads in MiXCR, one entry per CDR3 protein. Of 950,000 to 1,200,000 distinct CDR3 sequences listed, around two fifths were seen once; the top ten hold about an eighth. The CDR3 contains 14 residues. Germline lookup yields CDR1 SNHLY and CDR2 FYNNEI. V was pared by 10 bases and J by 2 bases, with 5 bases of the junction left unmatched.

The clonotype was recovered from a man younger than 35 in good health. Sequencing input: blood. This chain links TRBV2 with TRBJ1-4; 9 positions agree with TRBD1. The CDR3 coding sequence is TGTGCCAACGGAGGACAGGGGACTAATGAAAAACTGTTTTTT. Its translation is CANGGQGTNEKLFF.